This T cell receptor beta chain was identified during a study of cytomegalovirus exposure and HLA in healthy donors. General observations from the study: Most TCR beta V segments were productive about 90% or about 30% of the time in an earlier analysis.

This clone turned up a few times. Its antigen is unidentified. The study ran its PCR with 60 Vbeta and 13 Jbeta primers. The method was immunoSEQ multiplex PCR; TCRdb's version includes in-frame clones alone and lacks a portion of them. The sample consists of under 200,000 clones, about three quarters of them appearing once. What was sequenced was PBMCs. The clonotype originates from a woman in her 30s in good health and CMV-seronegative.

CDR3 in amino acids: CASSLGARYNEQFF. The CDR3 DNA sequence: TGTGCCAGCAGTTTAGGTGCCAGATACAATGAGCAGTTCTTC. The V and J genes are TRBV28 and TRBJ2-1; D ambiguous. CDR3 length equals 14 residues. The germline CDR1 and CDR2 sequences are MDHEN and SYDVKM. Trimming removed 2 bases from V and 4 bases from J, with 9 bases in between.